Given below is one T cell receptor (beta chain) in context. The record originates from a study of molecular identifiers for immune sequencing clone quantification. The CDR3 length is 13 residues. Germline values: CDR1 DFQATT, CDR2 SNEGSKA (reference sequence). The germline V and J ends were trimmed by 3 bases and 1 base, with 10 bases remaining between them. TCRdb independently ran MiXCR on the PCR reads; one entry per CDR3 protein. The repertoire consists of some 580,000 distinct CDR3 sequences, with 25% occurring once and the leading ten covering approximately 0.75%. The TCR originated in a human donor in good health. Some libraries in this study had Jurkat cell RNA spiked in. The chain uses TRBV20-1 and TRBJ2-7, with D possibly TRBD1 on 5 matching bases. Material for sequencing was naive CD8+ T cells from blood, with Jurkat cell RNA spiked in. Subset specified: FACS-sorted CD8+CD4-CCR7+CD45RA+ naive T cells. CDR3 DNA: TGCAGTGCTAGGGGGCGGAATTCCTACGAGCAGTACTTC. Encoded protein: CSARGRNSYEQYF.